One sample yielded the 18 T cell receptor beta chains listed below, sequenced in a study of T cell responses to AZD1222 COVID-19 vaccine. Clones were sequenced by immunoSEQ multiplex PCR, and TCRdb holds only the in-frame ones, with some missing. This table holds fewer than 120,000 clones, around 90% found once. The sample here was peripheral blood, taken 28 days after the second AZD1222 dose. The receptor source for this set is an adult who received the AZD1222 COVID-19 vaccine.

As DNA, the CDR3 is TGTGCCAGCTCTCAACGCGGGTTTGACCGGAATGAAGCTTTCTTT. Its protein product is CASSQRGFDRNEAFF. The rearrangement uses TRBV18 and TRBJ1-1; no clear D gene. The V gene lost 6 bases and the J gene lost 7 bases, with 21 bases spanning the gap. Germline V CDR1 and CDR2: KGHSH, LQKENI. The CDR3 sequence is 15 residues long.

This clone was observed a single time. The rearrangement links TRBV19 to TRBJ1-3; 8 nucleotides match TRBD1. After removal of 2 bases from V and 2 bases from J, the junction contained 5 bases not matched to a gene. This CDR3 contains 16 residues. Germline values: CDR1 LNHDA, CDR2 SQIVND (reference sequence). The CDR3 DNA sequence: TGTGCCAGTAGTATATACGGACAGGGACCTGGAAACACCATATATTTT. Encoded protein: CASSIYGQGPGNTIYF.

V usage is TRBV9 and J usage is TRBJ2-3; the match to TRBD2 covers 9 bases. V was clipped by 2 bases and J by 4 bases; unmatched bases: 5. The germline V gene has CDR1 SGDLS and CDR2 YYNGEE. The CDR3 spans 15 residues. The CDR3 DNA is TGTGCCAGCAGCGTGATAGCGGGAGAGGCAGATACGCAGTATTTT. Protein sequence: CASSVIAGEADTQYF.

The V gene is TRBV7-2, the J gene TRBJ2-7; D possibly corresponds to TRBD2 (6 bases). The CDR3 runs to 14 residues. V was pared by 2 bases and J by 3 bases, with 11 bases between. Germline CDR1 and CDR2: SGHTA and FQGNSA. The CDR3 reads CASSLWGGNYEQYF. CDR3 nucleotide sequence: TGTGCCAGCAGCTTATGGGGAGGTAACTACGAGCAGTACTTC.

The V call is TRBV3-1 (or the pseudogene TRBV3-2), the J call TRBJ2-3; D may be TRBD2 (6 bases). CDR1 is LGHDT and CDR2 is YNNKEL in the germline V gene (reference sequence). This CDR3 has 16 residues. With 3 bases removed from V and 4 bases from J, the gap between germline ends came to 17 bases. The CDR3 bases are TGTGCCAGCAGCCACAACCCTAGCGACTTGGCAGATACGCAGTATTTT. This codes for CASSHNPSDLADTQYF.

J is TRBJ1-6 and V is TRBV6-5, with a weak D call TRBD1 (6 bases). Germline-derived CDR1 and CDR2 are MNHEY and SVGAGI. Trimming stripped 6 bases from V and 10 bases from J, with 16 bases between. This CDR3 spans 14 amino acids. CDR3 DNA sequence: TGTGCCAGCAGAGACCAGGGGATTAGATCACCCCTCCACTTT. It yields the protein CASRDQGIRSPLHF.

V is TRBV5-6 and J is TRBJ2-1, with 7 bases matching TRBD2. Losses at the gene ends were 3 bases for V and 4 bases for J; bases not matched to a gene: 4. The length of the CDR3 is 14 residues. Germline loops: CDR1 SGHDT, CDR2 YYEEEE. The CDR3 loop reads CASSSERGYNEQFF. The DNA for the CDR3 is TGTGCCAGCAGCTCCGAGCGGGGATACAATGAGCAGTTCTTC.

The chain links TRBV19 to TRBJ1-1; D call uncertain. Germline V gene data show CDR1 as LNHDA and CDR2 as SQIVND (reference sequence). This CDR3 has 16 residues. Trimming removed 3 bases from V and 3 bases from J, with 17 bases in between. Here the CDR3 DNA reads TGTGCCAGTAGTATTCGTTTCCGGGGTTTGCACACTGAAGCTTTCTTT. This encodes CASSIRFRGLHTEAFF.

The chain combines TRBV19 with TRBJ1-2; perhaps TRBD1 as D (5 bases). Germline loops: CDR1 LNHDA, CDR2 SQIVND (reference sequence). The CDR3 length is 13 residues. V was clipped by 4 bases and J by 2 bases, with 8 bases between them. This CDR3 reads CASSTTANYGYTF. The DNA for the CDR3 is TGTGCCAGTAGTACGACAGCGAACTATGGCTACACCTTC.

The rearrangement links TRBV24-1 to TRBJ2-5, with a weak D call TRBD2 (6 bases). This CDR3 spans 12 amino acids. Per the germline V gene, CDR1 is KGHDR and CDR2 is SFDVKD. V was pared by 9 bases and J by 5 bases, with 12 bases between. For the CDR3, the DNA is TGTGCCACCGCGGGACCTACGGAGACCCAGTACTTC. It yields the protein CATAGPTETQYF.

The rearrangement links TRBV5-8 to TRBJ2-7; TRBD1 matches 7 bases. This CDR3 is built from 13 residues. V lost 2 bases to trimming and J lost 6 bases; unmatched junction nucleotides: 5. Per the germline V gene, CDR1 is SGHTS and CDR2 is YDEGEE. The CDR3, as DNA: TGTGCCAGCAGCTTACTACAGGGGTCCGAGCAGTACTTC. Residues: CASSLLQGSEQYF.

This rearrangement joins TRBV5-1 to TRBJ2-5, with D possibly TRBD2 on 7 matching bases. Germline CDR1 SGHRS, CDR2 YFSETQ. V lost 7 bases to trimming and J lost 4 bases, with 17 bases between them. This CDR3 has 14 amino acids. In DNA form, the CDR3 reads TGCGCCAGCGCCATAGGGGGGGCCCGAGAGACCCAGTACTTC. Translating gives CASAIGGARETQYF.

This rearrangement joins TRBV11-3 to TRBJ2-2, with D possibly being TRBD1 (5 bases). The germline V gene encodes CDR1 SGHNT and CDR2 YENEEA. This CDR3 region has 14 residues. V was shortened by 1 base and J by 7 bases, with 10 bases between the two germline ends. For the CDR3, the DNA is TGTGCCAGCAGCTTAGCCTCGACAGACGGGGAGCTGTTTTTT. Residues: CASSLASTDGELFF.

The chain uses TRBV5-1 and TRBJ1-1, with 8 bases that match TRBD1. Germline assignment: CDR1 SGHRS and CDR2 YFSETQ. Unmatched junction bases numbered 13, after V lost 4 bases and J lost 2 bases. CDR3 length equals 17 residues. The CDR3 sequence: CASSPGQGASFNTEAFF. CDR3 DNA: TGCGCCAGCAGCCCGGGCCAGGGGGCCAGTTTTAACACTGAAGCTTTCTTT.

The rearrangement joins TRBV27 to TRBJ2-1; 10 nucleotides match TRBD1. Trimming cost V 3 bases and J 3 bases; bases outside gene matches: 2. Germline V lookup: CDR1 MNHEY, CDR2 SMNVEV (reference sequence). CDR3 size: 15 residues. CDR3 sequence reads: CASSLDRGVYNEQFF. The DNA of the CDR3 is TGTGCCAGCAGTTTGGACAGGGGGGTCTACAATGAGCAGTTCTTC.

The table lists this clone with a count of one. The chain has TRBV5-6 and TRBJ2-3, with D uncertain. The CDR3 is 16 residues long. The germline V gene has CDR1 SGHDT and CDR2 YYEEEE. V was pared by 1 base and J by 0 bases, with 12 bases between. In DNA, the CDR3 is TGTGCCAGCAGCTTGCTCCGCCTCATTAGCACAGATACGCAGTATTTT. It is translated as CASSLLRLISTDTQYF.

This chain connects TRBV5-1 to TRBJ2-2; TRBD1 might be the D (6 bases). Trimming shortened V by 4 bases and J by 1 base, and 11 bases separated the two germline ends. The CDR3 has 15 residues. Germline loops: CDR1 SGHRS, CDR2 YFSETQ. CDR3 amino acids: CASSPGTMNTGELFF. The CDR3, as DNA: TGCGCCAGCAGCCCCGGGACAATGAACACCGGGGAGCTGTTTTTT.

This clone was recorded once. The chain links TRBV4-1 to TRBJ1-6, with TRBD1 matching over 7 bases. There are 15 residues in the CDR3. V shed 0 bases and J 13 bases; nucleotides not matched to a gene: 9. Germline V lookup: CDR1 MGHRA, CDR2 YSYEKL. The CDR3 coding sequence is TGCGCCAGCAGCCAAGAAGCCGACAGGGTGTATCCCCTCCACTTT. It yields the protein CASSQEADRVYPLHF.